This T cell receptor beta chain was captured by sequencing in a study of blood T cells in healthy people across ages. The CDR3 extends over 12 amino acids. V was pared by 4 bases and J by 6 bases, with 13 bases between. Germline V gene sequence: CDR1 DFQATT, CDR2 SNEGSKA (reference sequence). It was with a sample-barcoded 5' primer and a J-beta primer mix that a second PCR of roughly 7 to 12 cycles was run. A template-switch adaptor containing 12 random nucleotides labeled each cDNA molecule. TCRdb re-called the 5' RACE reads with MiXCR, one entry per CDR3 protein. The sample lists roughly 1.6 million distinct CDR3 sequences; 30% to 40% were seen once.

The J gene is TRBJ2-7, the V gene TRBV20-1; TRBD1 is a possible D gene (6 bases). The sequence came from a woman aged 25-40 years in good health. The sample comprised blood. CDR3 in DNA: TGCAGTGCTATGGGGACATGGGGCGAGCAGTACTTC. It yields the protein CSAMGTWGEQYF.